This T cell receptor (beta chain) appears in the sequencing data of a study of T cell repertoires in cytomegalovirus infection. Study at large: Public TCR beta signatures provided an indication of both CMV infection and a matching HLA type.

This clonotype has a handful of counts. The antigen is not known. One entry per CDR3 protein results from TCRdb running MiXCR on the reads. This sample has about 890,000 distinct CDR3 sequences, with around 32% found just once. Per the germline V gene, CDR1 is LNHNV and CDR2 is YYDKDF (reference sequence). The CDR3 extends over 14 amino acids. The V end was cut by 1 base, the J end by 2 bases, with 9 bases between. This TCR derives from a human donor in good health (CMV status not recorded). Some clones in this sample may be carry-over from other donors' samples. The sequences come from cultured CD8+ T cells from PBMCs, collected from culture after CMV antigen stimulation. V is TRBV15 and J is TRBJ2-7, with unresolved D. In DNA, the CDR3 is TGTGCCACCAGCAGAGTGGGCGAGACCTACGAGCAGTACTTC. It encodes CATSRVGETYEQYF.